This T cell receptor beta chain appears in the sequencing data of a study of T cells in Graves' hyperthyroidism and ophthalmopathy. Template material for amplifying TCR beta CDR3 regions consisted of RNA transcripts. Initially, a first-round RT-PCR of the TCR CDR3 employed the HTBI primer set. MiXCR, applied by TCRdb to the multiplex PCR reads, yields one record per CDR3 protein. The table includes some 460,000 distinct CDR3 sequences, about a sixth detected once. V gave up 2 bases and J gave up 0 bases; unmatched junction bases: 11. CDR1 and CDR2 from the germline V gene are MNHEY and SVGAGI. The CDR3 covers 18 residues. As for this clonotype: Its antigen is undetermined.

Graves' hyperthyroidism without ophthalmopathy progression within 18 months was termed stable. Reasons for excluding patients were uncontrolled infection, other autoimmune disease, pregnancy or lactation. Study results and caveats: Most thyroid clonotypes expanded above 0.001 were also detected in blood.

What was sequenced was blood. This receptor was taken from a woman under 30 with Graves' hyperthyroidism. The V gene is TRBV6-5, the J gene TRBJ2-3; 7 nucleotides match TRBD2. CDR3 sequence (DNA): TGTGCCAGCAGTTACGAAGCGGGGAGGCCTTTAAGCACAGATACGCAGTATTTT. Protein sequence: CASSYEAGRPLSTDTQYF.